Each of the 30 T cell receptor beta chains below was sequenced from the same sample in a study of regulatory T cells in long-lasting Graves disease. Time point given: newly diagnosed GD, antithyroid drugs for less than 3 months. There was RNA extracted from PBMCs, and the TCR library was made from it. According to the study, TCR beta libraries were built with iRepertoire HTBI primers and CDR3-region Arm-PCR. Each CDR3 protein is one row after TCRdb ran MiXCR on the multiplex PCR reads. The table includes hundreds of thousands of distinct CDR3 sequences, more than 15% detected once. A further study also used this sample, focusing on T cells in Graves' hyperthyroidism and ophthalmopathy.

Specimen: peripheral blood mononuclear cells (PBMCs), collected at new diagnosis, from a patient treated with antithyroid drugs. All receptors come from a woman aged 40 to 65 with Graves disease.

This clonotype was seen repeatedly, ten times or more. The chain joins TRBV3-1 to TRBJ2-1; D is possibly TRBD1 (5 bases). Per the germline V gene, CDR1 is LGHDT and CDR2 is YNNKEL (reference sequence). Trimming removed 2 bases from V and 0 bases from J, with 5 bases in between. CDR3 size: 14 residues. DNA for the CDR3: TGTGCCAGCAGCCAAAGGGGCTCCTACAATGAGCAGTTCTTC. It yields the protein CASSQRGSYNEQFF.

This clonotype was counted at least ten times. The CDR3 region has the DNA TGTGCCAGCAGCTTAGCCGGGACAGGGGGGCTCTATGGCTACACCTTC. Encoded protein: CASSLAGTGGLYGYTF. This chain joins TRBV7-6 and TRBJ1-2; 11 bases align to TRBD1. The CDR3 length is 16 residues. Trimming cost V 0 bases and J 4 bases; bases outside gene matches: 4. Germline values: CDR1 SGHVS, CDR2 FNYEAQ.

For this clonotype: A much larger clonotype is one base distant, so this may be a read error. The gene calls are TRBV20-1 and TRBJ2-5; D is ambiguous. Germline-derived CDR1 and CDR2 are DFQATT and SNEGSKA (reference sequence). The CDR3 spans 10 residues. The CDR3 here is CSATQGTQYF. The CDR3 DNA sequence: TGCAGTGCAACCCAAGGGACCCAGTACTTC.

At least ten counts were recorded for this clonotype. J is TRBJ1-1 and V is TRBV27; the D gene is possibly TRBD1 (6 bases). CDR3 size: 15 residues. Germline V CDR1 and CDR2: MNHEY, SMNVEV (reference sequence). V gave up 5 bases and J gave up 0 bases, with 13 bases separating them. CDR3 region: CASSLASGVNTEAFF. The CDR3 DNA follows: TGTGCCAGCAGTCTCGCGTCAGGGGTGAACACTGAAGCTTTCTTT.

This clonotype has a count of ten or more. The CDR3 DNA sequence: TGTGCCAGCAGCCATGGGACAGAGAATCAGCCCCAGCATTTT. Its translation: CASSHGTENQPQHF. V usage is TRBV6-1 and J usage is TRBJ1-5, with 7 bases identical to TRBD1. The J segment lost 4 bases and the V segment lost 6 bases, leaving 6 bases of the junction unmatched. The CDR3 is made up of 14 amino acids. Germline V CDR1 and CDR2: MNHNS, SASEGT.

The chain joins TRBV11-2 to TRBJ1-3; TRBD1 matches 8 bases. This CDR3 is built from 16 residues. Per germline, CDR1 SGHAT and CDR2 FQNNGV. Trimming at V came to 3 bases and at J to 4 bases, leaving 8 bases not matched to a gene. The CDR3 protein is CASSFARQGSGNTIYF. The DNA for the CDR3 is TGTGCCAGCAGCTTCGCACGACAGGGGTCCGGAAACACCATATATTTT.

The V gene is TRBV28, the J gene TRBJ1-2; D is ambiguous. V lost 5 bases to trimming and J lost 4 bases, with 14 bases between them. The V gene's germline CDR1 is MDHEN and CDR2 SYDVKM. The CDR3 totals 14 residues. CDR3 sequence reads: CASSPPSSPYGYTF. The CDR3 DNA reads as TGTGCCAGCAGTCCCCCGTCGTCGCCCTATGGCTACACCTTC.

At least ten counts were recorded for this clonotype. This rearrangement joins TRBV2 to TRBJ1-1; 11 bases agree with TRBD1. Trimming at V came to 10 bases and at J to 6 bases, leaving 4 bases not matched to a gene. The CDR3 extends over 12 amino acids. Germline V gives CDR1 SNHLY, CDR2 FYNNEI. CDR3 in DNA: TGTGCCAACCGGACAGGGGGCTCTGAAGCTTTCTTT. Amino acid sequence: CANRTGGSEAFF.

The rearrangement joins TRBV7-8 to TRBJ2-3; 14 bases map to TRBD2. The germline CDR1 and CDR2 sequences are SGHVS and FQNEAQ. The CDR3 contains 18 residues. Trimming at V came to 5 bases and at J to 1 base, leaving 8 bases not matched to a gene. CDR3 in amino acids: CASSPRTSGGLRTDTQYF. The CDR3 bases are TGTGCCAGCAGCCCGCGGACTAGCGGGGGGTTACGCACAGATACGCAGTATTTT.

The CDR3 region is CASISASGALDEQYF. The CDR3 DNA reads as TGTGCCAGCATTTCCGCCTCGGGGGCACTAGACGAGCAGTACTTC. The chain combines TRBV28 with TRBJ2-7, with D perhaps assigned TRBD1 or TRBD2 (6 bases each). Deletions cut 7 bases from V and 5 bases from J, with 21 bases between. The CDR3 length is 15 residues. CDR1 MDHEN and CDR2 SYDVKM come from the germline V gene.

The chain combines TRBV12-5 with TRBJ2-1; 8 bases match TRBD1. V shed 5 bases, J shed 2 bases, and the junction held 5 bases outside the gene matches. The germline V gene has CDR1 LGHNT and CDR2 FRNRAP. The CDR3 has 15 amino acids. The CDR3 loop is CASGNRQGTYNEQFF. The CDR3 region has the DNA TGTGCTAGTGGTAACCGACAGGGGACCTACAATGAGCAGTTCTTC.

This clonotype was observed at least ten times. This chain links TRBV11-2 with TRBJ2-1; tentative D call: TRBD2 (6 bases). This CDR3 spans 16 amino acids. Trimming removed 5 bases from V and 8 bases from J, with 22 bases in between. Germline values: CDR1 SGHAT, CDR2 FQNNGV. The CDR3 loop is CASSPTPGTRGDEQFF. CDR3 DNA: TGTGCCAGCAGCCCAACGCCTGGGACTCGTGGGGATGAGCAGTTCTTC.

This sequence joins TRBV13 and TRBJ2-1; 7 bases fit TRBD1. The germline V gene encodes CDR1 PRHDT and CDR2 FYEKMQ (reference sequence). The CDR3 is made up of 14 amino acids. The V segment lost 7 bases and the J segment 3 bases; nucleotides outside the gene matches: 6. CDR3 DNA sequence: TGTGCCAGCATCCGACAGGGAGACTACAATGAGCAGTTCTTC. This gives the protein CASIRQGDYNEQFF.

As regards this clonotype: This may be a read error: a much more frequent sequence differs by one nucleotide. The chain couples TRBV7-2 to TRBJ2-5; D possibly corresponds to TRBD2 (6 bases). Germline loops: CDR1 SGHTA, CDR2 FQGNSA. CDR3 length: 14 residues. V lost 6 bases to trimming and J lost 4 bases, with 15 bases between them. The CDR3 DNA reads as TGTGCCAGCAGTTCAATGGGACTCGGAGAGACCCAGTACTTC. Protein sequence: CASSSMGLGETQYF.

The sample holds many counts of this clonotype. The genes are TRBV5-1 and TRBJ2-2, with D maybe TRBD1 (6 bases). Looked up from germline, CDR1 is SGHRS and CDR2 is YFSETQ. The CDR3 runs to 16 residues. V gave up 0 bases and J gave up 6 bases, with 15 bases separating them. For the CDR3, the DNA is TGCGCCAGCAGCTTGGGGGGGCGCACGGTCGCCGGGGAGCTGTTTTTT. Protein: CASSLGGRTVAGELFF.

V is TRBV12-3 or TRBV12-4 and J is TRBJ2-3; 9 bases align to TRBD1. The CDR3 covers 13 residues. V was clipped by 6 bases and J by 8 bases; unmatched bases: 6. CDR3 nucleotides: TGTGCCAGCAGGGGACAGGGTACTGGTACGCAGTATTTT. As protein: CASRGQGTGTQYF.

The chain links TRBV19 to TRBJ1-2; D may be TRBD1 (6 bases). The CDR3 runs 12 residues. V was shortened by 11 bases and J by 7 bases, with 17 bases between the two germline ends. Per germline, CDR1 LNHDA and CDR2 SQIVND (reference sequence). The DNA for the CDR3 is TGTGCCTGTAAAGGCGGGGGGGCTGGCTACACCTTC. This translates into CACKGGGAGYTF.

This clonotype appeared many times. The rearrangement joins TRBV2 to TRBJ2-1; 13 nucleotides agree with TRBD2. Germline V gene lookup returns CDR1 SNHLY and CDR2 FYNNEI. The trim removed 8 bases at V and 4 bases at J, leaving 2 bases unmatched. There are 14 residues in the CDR3. In DNA, the CDR3 is TGTGCCAGCGGGACTAGCGGGGCGTACAATGAGCAGTTCTTC. It is translated as CASGTSGAYNEQFF.

A few counts support this clonotype. Since a much larger clone is just one base distant, this may be a read error. V gene TRBV18 combines with J gene TRBJ2-7; tentative D call: TRBD1 (5 bases). This CDR3 comprises 12 residues. Germline V CDR1 and CDR2: KGHSH, LQKENI. V was trimmed by 8 bases and J by 3 bases, leaving 11 bases between them. The CDR3 DNA is TGTGCCAGCACCCACGACAGCTACGAGCAGTACTTC. It encodes CASTHDSYEQYF. Full variable domain (remainder filled in from reference TRBV18 and TRBJ2-7): NAGVMQNPRHLVRRRGQEARLRCSPMKGHSHVYWYRQLPEEGLKFMVYLQKENIIDESGMPKERFSAEFPKEGPSILRIQQVVRGDSAAYFCASTHDSYEQYFGPGTRLTVT.

The CDR3 DNA reads TGTGCCAGTAGAAGTGGGGGGGCCTACTCGGGGCAAGAGACCCAGTACTTC. Amino acid sequence: CASRSGGAYSGQETQYF. The chain uses TRBV7-6 and TRBJ2-5; a weak D match, TRBD2 (7 bases). This CDR3 has 17 amino acids. The germline V gene encodes CDR1 SGHVS and CDR2 FNYEAQ. V lost 9 bases and J lost 2, with 25 bases in between.

Details on this clonotype: The germline gene is not matched at one end of the junction; a read error may be the cause. This chain joins TRBV2 and TRBJ2-2; 8 positions match TRBD2. Germline CDR1 reads SNHLY; CDR2 reads FYNNEI. The CDR3 runs to 14 residues. Here the CDR3 DNA reads TGTGCCAGCACCCGGGAGGGGAACACCGAGGAGCTGTTTTTT. As protein: CASTREGNTEELFF. Drawing the rest from reference TRBV2 and TRBJ2-2, the complete variable domain is EPEVTQTPSHQVTQMGQEVILRCVPISNHLYFYWYRQILGQKVEFLVSFYNNEISEKSEIFDDQFSVERPDGSNFTLKIRSTKLEDSAMYFCASTREGNTEELFFGEGSRLTVL.

As for this clonotype: This could be a read error, since a much larger clone is one nucleotide away. This sequence joins TRBV7-9 and TRBJ2-3; TRBD2 matches at 11 bases. V lost 4 bases to trimming and J lost 5 bases; unmatched junction nucleotides: 17. The CDR3 sequence is 19 residues long. The V gene's germline CDR1 is SEHNR and CDR2 FQNEAQ (reference sequence). The CDR3 loop is CASSSPDNGSGGGRDTQYF. CDR3 DNA: TGTGCCAGCAGCTCCCCCGACAATGGTAGCGGGGGGGGCAGAGATACGCAGTATTTT.

J is TRBJ2-2 and V is TRBV19; no firm D call. The CDR3 has 13 residues. V was cut by 3 bases and J by 4 bases, with 6 bases left in between. Per the germline V gene, CDR1 is LNHDA and CDR2 is SQIVND (reference sequence). CDR3 DNA sequence: TGTGCCAGTAGTATGTTGTCCACCGGGGAGCTGTTTTTT. Translated, it gives CASSMLSTGELFF.

This clonotype came up a few times. The chain recombines TRBV7-9 with TRBJ2-3; maybe TRBD2 (6 bases). Germline assignment: CDR1 SEHNR and CDR2 FQNEAQ (reference sequence). The germline V and J ends were trimmed by 1 base and 6 bases, with 14 bases remaining between them. The CDR3 sequence is 15 residues long. CDR3 loop: CASSLETATRDTQYF. CDR3 sequence (DNA): TGTGCCAGCAGCTTAGAAACCGCGACTAGGGATACGCAGTATTTT.

This clonotype has at least ten counts. V gene TRBV5-6 combines with J gene TRBJ1-2, with D maybe TRBD1 (5 bases). There are 14 residues in the CDR3. CDR1 SGHDT and CDR2 YYEEEE come from the germline V gene. Trimming stripped 1 base from V and 5 bases from J, with 12 bases between. The CDR3 nucleotides are TGTGCCAGCAGCTTGCTGGGACGCTGGTATGGCTACACCTTC. This codes for CASSLLGRWYGYTF. Variable domain in full (rest from reference TRBV5-6 and TRBJ1-2): DAGVTQSPTHLIKTRGQQVTLRCSPKSGHDTVSWYQQALGQGPQFIFQYYEEEERQRGNFPDRFSGHQFPNYSSELNVNALLLGDSALYLCASSLLGRWYGYTFGSGTRLTVV.

In this sample, this clonotype turned up many times. The chain is built from TRBV20-1 and TRBJ2-3; 7 bases match TRBD2. V trimming: 6 bases; J trimming: 5 bases; junction bases outside the gene matches: 8. The CDR3 totals 13 residues. Germline-derived CDR1 and CDR2 are DFQATT and SNEGSKA (reference sequence). DNA of the CDR3: TGCAGTGCGCTATGGCGGGGGTTAGATACGCAGTATTTT. It translates to CSALWRGLDTQYF.

The gene calls are TRBV19 and TRBJ1-6; D unclear. The CDR3 consists of 18 residues. With 4 bases removed from V and 1 base from J, the gap between germline ends came to 17 bases. The V gene's germline CDR1 is LNHDA and CDR2 SQIVND (reference sequence). The CDR3 DNA is TGTGCCAGTAGTACCCCCGCATACCAGCCTTCCTATAATTCACCCCTCCACTTT. Its protein product is CASSTPAYQPSYNSPLHF. Complete variable domain (other parts from reference TRBV19 and TRBJ1-6): DGGITQSPKYLFRKEGQNVTLSCEQNLNHDAMYWYRQDPGQGLRLIYYSQIVNDFQKGDIAEGYSVSREKKESFPLTVTSAQKNPTAFYLCASSTPAYQPSYNSPLHFGNGTRLTVT.

The V call is TRBV29-1, the J call TRBJ2-3, with D unclear. Looked up from germline, CDR1 is SQVTM and CDR2 is ANQGSEA. The CDR3 is made up of 11 amino acids. Trimming left V 7 bases short and J 2 bases short, with 7 bases between. The CDR3 spells CSGAVTDTQYF. The CDR3 nucleotides are TGCAGCGGGGCGGTCACAGATACGCAGTATTTT.

The genes are TRBV28 and TRBJ1-5; D is perhaps TRBD1 (5 bases). The CDR3 contains 16 residues. Per germline, CDR1 MDHEN and CDR2 SYDVKM. V gave up 9 bases and J gave up 5 bases, with 23 bases separating them. CDR3 loop: CASYGSSGTAYQPQHF. The CDR3 coding sequence is TGTGCCAGTTACGGTTCCTCCGGGACTGCCTATCAGCCCCAGCATTTT.

This clonotype came up many times. This chain links TRBV6-2 or TRBV6-3 with TRBJ2-3, with 8 positions matching TRBD1. Germline CDR1 is MNHEY and CDR2 is SVGEGT. V shed 4 bases and J 1 base; nucleotides not matched to a gene: 4. CDR3 size: 15 residues. The CDR3 coding sequence is TGTGCCAGCAGTTCACCGGGACAGGGCACAGATACGCAGTATTTT. Protein: CASSSPGQGTDTQYF.